The clone carrying this T cell receptor beta chain was detected a few times. Its antigen is not identified. This sample was taken from a study of identical twins. Study-wide results and caveats: Twins showed weaker excess sharing in their beta out-of-frame sequences.

The germline V and J ends were trimmed by 1 base and 6 bases, with 12 bases remaining between them. The germline gives CDR1 SEHNR, CDR2 FQNEAQ (reference sequence). The CDR3 covers 14 residues. One entry per CDR3 protein results from TCRdb running MiXCR on the 5' RACE reads. Of roughly 290,000 distinct CDR3 sequences listed, roughly 8.6% are singletons. These data also formed part of another study, on yellow fever vaccine responses in identical twins. That investigation notes: Twins reportedly mounted vaccine T cell responses that seemed partly convergent, partly personalized.

This chain uses TRBV7-9 with TRBJ1-2; possibly TRBD1 for D (5 bases). This TCR was recovered from a young woman in good health. Sequences were obtained from CD8+ T cells sorted from blood. The CDR3: CASSLGGSLDGYTF. CDR3 in DNA: TGTGCCAGCAGCTTAGGGGGGAGTCTGGATGGCTACACCTTC.